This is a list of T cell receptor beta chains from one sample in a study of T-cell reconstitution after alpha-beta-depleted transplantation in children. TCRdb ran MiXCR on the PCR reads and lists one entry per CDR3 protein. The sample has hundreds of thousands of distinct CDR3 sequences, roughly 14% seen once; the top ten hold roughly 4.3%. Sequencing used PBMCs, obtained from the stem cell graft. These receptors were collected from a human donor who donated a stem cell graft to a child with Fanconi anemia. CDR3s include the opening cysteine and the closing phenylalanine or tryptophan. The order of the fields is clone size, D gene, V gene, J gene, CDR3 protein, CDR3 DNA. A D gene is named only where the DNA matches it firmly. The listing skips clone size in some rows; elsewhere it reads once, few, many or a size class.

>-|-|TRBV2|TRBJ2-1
CASSLIQGGGNEQFF
TGTGCCAGCAGCCTAATACAGGGGGGGGGGAATGAGCAGTTCTTC
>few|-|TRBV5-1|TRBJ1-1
CASSPGTPRGTEAFF
TGCGCCAGCAGCCCTGGGACACCCAGAGGCACTGAAGCTTTCTTT
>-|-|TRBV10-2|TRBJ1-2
CASRFTGDYGYTF
TGCGCCAGCAGGTTCACAGGAGACTATGGCTACACCTTC
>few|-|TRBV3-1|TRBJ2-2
CASSPRTAGELFF
TGTGCCAGCAGCCCACGGACAGCCGGGGAGCTGTTTTTT
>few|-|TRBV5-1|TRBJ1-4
CASSWEGEKLFF
TGCGCCAGCAGCTGGGAGGGAGAAAAACTGTTTTTT
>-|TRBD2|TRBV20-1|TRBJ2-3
CSAAGLPGGLDTQYF
TGCAGTGCTGCGGGACTCCCGGGGGGGTTGGATACGCAGTATTTT
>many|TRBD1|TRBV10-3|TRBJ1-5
CAIRGQANQPQHF
TGTGCCATCAGGGGACAGGCTAATCAGCCCCAGCATTTT
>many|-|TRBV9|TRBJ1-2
CASSVVGSGGYTF
TGTGCCAGCAGCGTAGTGGGATCCGGTGGCTACACCTTC
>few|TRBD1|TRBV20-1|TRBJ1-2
CSARSAPGTGNYGYTF
TGCAGTGCTAGAAGCGCCCCCGGGACAGGCAACTATGGCTACACCTTC
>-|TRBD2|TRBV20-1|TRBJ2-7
CSARDPGGRYEQYF
TGCAGTGCTAGAGATCCGGGGGGGCGCTACGAGCAGTACTTC
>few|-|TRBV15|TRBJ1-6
CATSAQTGTANSPLHF
TGTGCCACCAGCGCACAAACAGGGACGGCCAATTCACCCCTCCACTTT